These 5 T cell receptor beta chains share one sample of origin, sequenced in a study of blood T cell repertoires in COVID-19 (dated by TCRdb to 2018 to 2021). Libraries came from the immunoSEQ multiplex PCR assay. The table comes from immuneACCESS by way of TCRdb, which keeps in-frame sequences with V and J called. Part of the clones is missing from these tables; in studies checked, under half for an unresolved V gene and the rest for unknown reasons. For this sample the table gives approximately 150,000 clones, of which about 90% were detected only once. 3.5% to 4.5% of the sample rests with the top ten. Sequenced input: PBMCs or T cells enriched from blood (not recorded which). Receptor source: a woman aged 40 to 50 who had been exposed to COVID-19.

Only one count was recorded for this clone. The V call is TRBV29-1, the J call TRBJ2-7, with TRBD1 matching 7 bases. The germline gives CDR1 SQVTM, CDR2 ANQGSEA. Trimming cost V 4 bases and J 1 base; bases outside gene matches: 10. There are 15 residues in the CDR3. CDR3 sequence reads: CSVVPGTGASYEQYF. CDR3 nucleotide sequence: TGCAGCGTTGTTCCGGGAACAGGGGCGTCCTACGAGCAGTACTTC.

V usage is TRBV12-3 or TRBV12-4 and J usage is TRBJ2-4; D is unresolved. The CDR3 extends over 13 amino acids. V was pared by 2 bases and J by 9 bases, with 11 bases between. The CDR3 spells CASSLYLLAIQYF. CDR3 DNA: TGTGCCAGCAGTTTATACCTACTCGCCATTCAGTACTTC.

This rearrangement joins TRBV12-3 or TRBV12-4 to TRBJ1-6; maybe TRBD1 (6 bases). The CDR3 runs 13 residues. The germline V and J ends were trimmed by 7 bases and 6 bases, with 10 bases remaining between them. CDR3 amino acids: CASTRQANSPLHF. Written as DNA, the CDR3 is TGTGCCAGCACTAGACAGGCTAATTCACCCCTCCACTTT.

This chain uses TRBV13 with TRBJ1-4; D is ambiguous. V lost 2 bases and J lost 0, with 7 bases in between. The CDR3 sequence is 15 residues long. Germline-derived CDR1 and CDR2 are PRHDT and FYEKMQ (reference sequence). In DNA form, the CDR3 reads TGTGCCAGCAGCTTATCGGTTGCAACTAATGAAAAACTGTTTTTT. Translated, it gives CASSLSVATNEKLFF.

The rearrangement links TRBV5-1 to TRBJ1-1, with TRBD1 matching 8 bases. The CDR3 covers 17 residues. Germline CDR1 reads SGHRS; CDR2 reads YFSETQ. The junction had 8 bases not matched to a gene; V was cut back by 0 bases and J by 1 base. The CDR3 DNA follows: TGCGCCAGCAGCTTGGCTCTTACCGGGACAGGGAACACTGAAGCTTTCTTT. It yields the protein CASSLALTGTGNTEAFF. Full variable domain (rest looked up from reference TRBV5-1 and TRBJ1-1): KAGVTQTPRYLIKTRGQQVTLSCSPISGHRSVSWYQQTPGQGLQFLFEYFSETQRNKGNFPGRFSGRQFSNSRSEMNVSTLELGDSALYLCASSLALTGTGNTEAFFGQGTRLTVV.